This T cell receptor (beta chain) comes out of a study of shared clonotypes between healthy human individuals. Broader study findings: Naive subsets generally had larger estimated richness than memory subsets.

V shed 2 bases, J shed 11 bases, and the junction held 5 bases outside the gene matches. The CDR3 consists of 13 residues. Germline V gives CDR1 SNHLY, CDR2 FYNNEI. A word on this clone: Its antigen is currently unknown.

Measured with immunoSEQ multiplex PCR; TCRdb has only the in-frame clones, and not every one. The data hold a few million clones, with roughly 93% observed a single time. The chain recombines TRBV2 with TRBJ2-3; 9 bases are shared with TRBD2. The clonotype originates from a man younger than 30 in good health. Some clones in this sample may be carry-over from other donors' samples. The specimen was naive CD4+ T cells from PBMCs. Noted subset: CD45RA+ positively selected. The CDR3 reads CASSENVSGRQYF. In DNA form, the CDR3 reads TGTGCCAGCAGTGAAAACGTTAGCGGGAGGCAGTATTTT.